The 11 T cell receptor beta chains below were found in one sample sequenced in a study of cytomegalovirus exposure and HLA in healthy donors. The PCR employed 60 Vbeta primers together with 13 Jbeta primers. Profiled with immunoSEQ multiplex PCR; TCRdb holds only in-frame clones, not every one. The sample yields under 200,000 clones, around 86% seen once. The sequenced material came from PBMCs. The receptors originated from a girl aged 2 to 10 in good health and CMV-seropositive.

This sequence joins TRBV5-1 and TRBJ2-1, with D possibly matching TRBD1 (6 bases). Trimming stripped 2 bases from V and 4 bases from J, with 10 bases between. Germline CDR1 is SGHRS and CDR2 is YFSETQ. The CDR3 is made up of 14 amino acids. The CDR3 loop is CASSLGQLYNEQFF. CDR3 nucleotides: TGCGCCAGCAGCTTAGGACAGTTGTACAATGAGCAGTTCTTC.

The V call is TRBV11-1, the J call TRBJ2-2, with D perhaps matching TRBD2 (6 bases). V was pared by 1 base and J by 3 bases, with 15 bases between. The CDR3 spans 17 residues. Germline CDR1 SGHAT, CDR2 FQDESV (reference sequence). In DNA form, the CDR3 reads TGTGCCAGCAGCTTAGAGGCGGGGCGCGTTCACACCGGGGAGCTGTTTTTT. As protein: CASSLEAGRVHTGELFF.

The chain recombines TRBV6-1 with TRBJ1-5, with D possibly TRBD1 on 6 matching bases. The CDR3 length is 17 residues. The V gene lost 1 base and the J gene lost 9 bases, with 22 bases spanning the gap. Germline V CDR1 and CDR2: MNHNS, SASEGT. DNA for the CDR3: TGTGCCAGCAGTGAAGGGGATTGGGGGCAGGCTTACCGGCCCCAGCATTTT. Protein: CASSEGDWGQAYRPQHF.

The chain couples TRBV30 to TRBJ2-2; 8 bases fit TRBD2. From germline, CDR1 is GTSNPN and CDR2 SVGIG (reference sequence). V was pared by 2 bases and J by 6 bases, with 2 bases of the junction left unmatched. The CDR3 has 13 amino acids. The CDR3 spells CAWSSGRSGELFF. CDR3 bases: TGTGCCTGGAGTAGCGGGAGATCCGGGGAGCTGTTTTTT.

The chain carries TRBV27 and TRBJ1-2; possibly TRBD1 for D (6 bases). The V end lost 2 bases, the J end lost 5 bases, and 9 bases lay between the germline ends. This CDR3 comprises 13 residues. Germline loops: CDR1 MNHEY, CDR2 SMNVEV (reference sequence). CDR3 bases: TGTGCCAGCAGTTTAGAGGGGGGGTATGGCTACACCTTC. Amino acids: CASSLEGGYGYTF.

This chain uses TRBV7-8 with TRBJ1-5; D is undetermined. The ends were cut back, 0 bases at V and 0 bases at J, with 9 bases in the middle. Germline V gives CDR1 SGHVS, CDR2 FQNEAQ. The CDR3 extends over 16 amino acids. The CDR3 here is CASSLASIYSNQPQHF. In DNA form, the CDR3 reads TGTGCCAGCAGCTTAGCCTCTATCTATAGCAATCAGCCCCAGCATTTT.

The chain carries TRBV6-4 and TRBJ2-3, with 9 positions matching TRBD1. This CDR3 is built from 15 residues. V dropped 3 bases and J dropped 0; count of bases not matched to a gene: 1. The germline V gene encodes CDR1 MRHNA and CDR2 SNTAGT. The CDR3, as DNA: TGTGCCAGCAGTGAAGGGACAGGGAGCACAGATACGCAGTATTTT. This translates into CASSEGTGSTDTQYF.

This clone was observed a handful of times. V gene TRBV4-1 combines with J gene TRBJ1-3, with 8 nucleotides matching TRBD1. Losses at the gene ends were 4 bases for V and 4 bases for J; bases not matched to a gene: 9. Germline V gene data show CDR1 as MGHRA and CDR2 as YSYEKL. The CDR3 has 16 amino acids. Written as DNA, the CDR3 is TGCGCCAGCAGCCCTCCGACAGGGGAAACCGGAAACACCATATATTTT. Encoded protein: CASSPPTGETGNTIYF.

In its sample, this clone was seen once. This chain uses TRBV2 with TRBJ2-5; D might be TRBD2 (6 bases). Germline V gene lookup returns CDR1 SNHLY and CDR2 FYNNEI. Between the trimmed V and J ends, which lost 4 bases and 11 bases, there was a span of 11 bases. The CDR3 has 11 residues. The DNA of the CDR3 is TGTGCCAGCAGTGCCCGGGACTCGCAGTACTTC. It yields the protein CASSARDSQYF. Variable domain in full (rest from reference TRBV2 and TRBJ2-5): EPEVTQTPSHQVTQMGQEVILRCVPISNHLYFYWYRQILGQKVEFLVSFYNNEISEKSEIFDDQFSVERPDGSNFTLKIRSTKLEDSAMYFCASSARDSQYFGPGTRLLVL.

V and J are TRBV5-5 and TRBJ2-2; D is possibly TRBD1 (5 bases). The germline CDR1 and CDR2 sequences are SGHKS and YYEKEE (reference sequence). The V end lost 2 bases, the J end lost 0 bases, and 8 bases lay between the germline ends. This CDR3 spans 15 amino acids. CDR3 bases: TGTGCCAGCAGCTTCAGGGTAGCGAACACCGGGGAGCTGTTTTTT. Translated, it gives CASSFRVANTGELFF.

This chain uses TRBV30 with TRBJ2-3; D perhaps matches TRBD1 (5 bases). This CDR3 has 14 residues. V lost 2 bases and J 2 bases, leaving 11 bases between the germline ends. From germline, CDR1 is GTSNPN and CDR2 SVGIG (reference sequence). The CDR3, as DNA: TGTGCCTGGAGTAGGGGCCGTCTCACAGATACGCAGTATTTT. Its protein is CAWSRGRLTDTQYF.